Given below is one T cell receptor beta chain in context. The data originate from a study of blood T cell repertoires in COVID-19. Study-level information: Acute-phase and convalescent COVID-19 samples originated in the United States, Italy and Spain.

As processed by the authors: Amplification of reference gene primers was used by the study to estimate nucleated cell counts. TCRdb's table, derived via immunoSEQ multiplex PCR, lists solely in-frame clones and lacks some. For V, J and clone size, that table is used; D and trimming come from the DNA. The sample lists 200,000 to 250,000 clones; over 80% were seen once. The Seattle site enrolled patients during active infection and followed them longitudinally. With 1 base removed from V and 9 bases from J, the gap between germline ends came to 27 bases. CDR1 and CDR2 from the germline V gene are LGHNA and YNFKEQ. The CDR3 spans 18 residues.

Sequencing was carried out using peripheral blood. The chain carries TRBV4-2 and TRBJ2-5; maybe TRBD1 (5 bases). This TCR derives from a man aged 30 to 45 with COVID-19, enrolled during active disease. The CDR3 loop reads CASSQGGQIPTSAGPQYF. The CDR3 region has the DNA TGTGCCAGCAGCCAAGGTGGCCAAATACCGACATCCGCAGGGCCCCAGTACTTC.